This T cell receptor (beta chain) was sequenced for a study of blood T cell repertoires in COVID-19. Turning to the study itself: Italy, Spain and the United States were the sources of the convalescent and acute COVID-19 samples. T cells, B-cell-depleted T cells, or PBMCs provided the cDNA or gDNA that served as material.

TCRdb's copy holds only in-frame clones and misses some; the assay was immunoSEQ multiplex PCR. The data hold approximately 260,000 clones, with roughly 88% observed a single time. The CDR3 runs 12 residues. V was pared by 6 bases and J by 5 bases, with 7 bases between. Germline V lookup: CDR1 KGHSH, CDR2 LQKENI. V gene TRBV18 combines with J gene TRBJ2-2; D gene uncertain. Sequencing was performed on PBMCs or T cells enriched from blood (not recorded which). The TCR was taken from a woman in her 40s with acute COVID-19. CDR3 in amino acids: CASSPSTGELFF. The CDR3 DNA is TGTGCCAGCTCTCCTAGTACCGGGGAGCTGTTTTTT.